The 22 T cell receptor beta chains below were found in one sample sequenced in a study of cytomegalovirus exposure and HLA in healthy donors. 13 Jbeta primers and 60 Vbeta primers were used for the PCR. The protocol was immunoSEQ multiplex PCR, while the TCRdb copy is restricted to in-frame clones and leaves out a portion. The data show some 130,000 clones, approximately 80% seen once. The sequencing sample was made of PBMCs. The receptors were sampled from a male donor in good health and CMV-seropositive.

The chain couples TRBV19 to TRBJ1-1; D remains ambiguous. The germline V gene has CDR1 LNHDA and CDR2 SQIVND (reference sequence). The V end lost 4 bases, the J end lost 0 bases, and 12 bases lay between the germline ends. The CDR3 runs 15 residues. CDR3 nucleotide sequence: TGTGCCAGTAGTAACAGCGGAGGAGTGAACACTGAAGCTTTCTTT. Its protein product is CASSNSGGVNTEAFF.

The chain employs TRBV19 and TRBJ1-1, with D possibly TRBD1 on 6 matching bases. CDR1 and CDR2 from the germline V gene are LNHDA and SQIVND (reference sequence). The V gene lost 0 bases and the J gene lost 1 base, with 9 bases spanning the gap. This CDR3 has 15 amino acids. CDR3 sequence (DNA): TGTGCCAGTAGTATAGAGGCGGGGGCGAACACTGAAGCTTTCTTT. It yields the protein CASSIEAGANTEAFF.

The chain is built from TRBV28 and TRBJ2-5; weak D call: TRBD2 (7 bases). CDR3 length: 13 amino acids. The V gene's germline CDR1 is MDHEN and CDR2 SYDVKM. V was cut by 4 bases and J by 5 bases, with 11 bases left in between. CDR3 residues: CASSYGGLETQYF. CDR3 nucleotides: TGTGCCAGCAGTTACGGGGGGCTGGAGACCCAGTACTTC.

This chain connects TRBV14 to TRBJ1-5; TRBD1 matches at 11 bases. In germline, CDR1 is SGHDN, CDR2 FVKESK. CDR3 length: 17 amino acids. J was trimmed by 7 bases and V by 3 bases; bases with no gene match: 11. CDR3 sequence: CASSQRTGGVFEQPQHF. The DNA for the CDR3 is TGTGCCAGCAGCCAGAGGACAGGGGGCGTATTTGAGCAGCCCCAGCATTTT.

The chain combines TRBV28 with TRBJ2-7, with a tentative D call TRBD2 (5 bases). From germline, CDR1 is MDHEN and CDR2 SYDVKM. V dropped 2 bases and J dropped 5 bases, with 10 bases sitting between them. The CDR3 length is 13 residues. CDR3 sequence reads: CASSLTYGDEQYF. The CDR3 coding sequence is TGTGCCAGCAGTTTAACCTACGGGGACGAGCAGTACTTC. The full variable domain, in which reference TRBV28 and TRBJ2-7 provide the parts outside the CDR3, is DVKVTQSSRYLVKRTGEKVFLECVQDMDHENMFWYRQDPGLGLRLIYFSYDVKMKEKGDIPEGYSVSREKKERFSLILESASTNQTSMYLCASSLTYGDEQYFGPGTRLTVT.

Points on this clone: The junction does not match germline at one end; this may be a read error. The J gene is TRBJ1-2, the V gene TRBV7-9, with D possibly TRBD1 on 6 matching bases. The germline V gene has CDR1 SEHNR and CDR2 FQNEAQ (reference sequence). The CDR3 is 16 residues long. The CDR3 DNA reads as TGTTCCAGCAGCTTAGGTGGGACACCGTCCAACTATGGCTACACCTTC. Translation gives CSSSLGGTPSNYGYTF. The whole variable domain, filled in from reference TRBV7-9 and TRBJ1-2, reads DTGVSQNPRHKITKRGQNVTFRCDPISEHNRLYWYRQTLGQGPEFLTYFQNEAQLEKSRLLSDRFSAERPKGSFSTLEIQRTEQGDSAMYLCSSSLGGTPSNYGYTFGSGTRLTVV.

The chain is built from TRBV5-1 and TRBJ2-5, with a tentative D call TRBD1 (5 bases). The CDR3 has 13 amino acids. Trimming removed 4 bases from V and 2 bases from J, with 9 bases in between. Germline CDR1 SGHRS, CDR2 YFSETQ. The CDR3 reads CASSRQGQETQYF. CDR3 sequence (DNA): TGCGCCAGCAGCCGCCAGGGTCAAGAGACCCAGTACTTC. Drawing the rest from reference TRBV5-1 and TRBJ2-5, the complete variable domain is KAGVTQTPRYLIKTRGQQVTLSCSPISGHRSVSWYQQTPGQGLQFLFEYFSETQRNKGNFPGRFSGRQFSNSRSEMNVSTLELGDSALYLCASSRQGQETQYFGPGTRLLVL.

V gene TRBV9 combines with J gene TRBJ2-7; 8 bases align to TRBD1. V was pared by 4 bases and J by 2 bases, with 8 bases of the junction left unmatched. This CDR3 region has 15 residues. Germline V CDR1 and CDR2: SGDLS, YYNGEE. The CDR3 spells CASSPGGASTYEQYF. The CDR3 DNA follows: TGTGCCAGCAGCCCAGGGGGCGCTTCCACCTACGAGCAGTACTTC.

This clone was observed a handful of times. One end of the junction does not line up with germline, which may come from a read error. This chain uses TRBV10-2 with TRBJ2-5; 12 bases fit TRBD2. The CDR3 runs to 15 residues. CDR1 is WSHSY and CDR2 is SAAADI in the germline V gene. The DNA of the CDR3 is TGCGCCAGCAGGGCCGGACTAGCGGGATCCGAAACCCGGTACTTC. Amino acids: CASRAGLAGSETRYF.

Written as DNA, the CDR3 is TGTGCCAGCAGCCCCTCCGGGGAGGTCGAGCAGTACTTC. This encodes CASSPSGEVEQYF. V and J are TRBV7-2 and TRBJ2-7, with D perhaps TRBD2 (6 bases). The germline gives CDR1 SGHTA, CDR2 FQGNSA. The CDR3 is 13 residues long. The V gene lost 5 bases and the J gene lost 6 bases, with 14 bases spanning the gap.

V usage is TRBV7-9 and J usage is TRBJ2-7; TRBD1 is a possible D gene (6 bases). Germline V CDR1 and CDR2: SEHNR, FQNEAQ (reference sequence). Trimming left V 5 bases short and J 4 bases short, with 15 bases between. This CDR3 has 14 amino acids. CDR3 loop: CASSARTASYEQYF. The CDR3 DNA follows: TGTGCCAGCAGCGCTAGGACAGCGTCTTACGAGCAGTACTTC.

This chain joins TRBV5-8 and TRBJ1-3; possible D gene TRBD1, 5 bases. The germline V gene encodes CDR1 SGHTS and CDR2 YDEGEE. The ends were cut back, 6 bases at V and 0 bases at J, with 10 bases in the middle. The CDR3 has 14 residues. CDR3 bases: TGTGCCAGCATCACAGGCAACTCTGGAAACACCATATATTTT. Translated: CASITGNSGNTIYF.

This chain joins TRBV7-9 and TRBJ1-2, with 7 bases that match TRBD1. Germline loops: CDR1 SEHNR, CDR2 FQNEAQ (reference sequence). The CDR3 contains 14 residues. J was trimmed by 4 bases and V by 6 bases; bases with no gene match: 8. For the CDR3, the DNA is TGTGCCAGCAGTTTGGGACAGACGATCTATGGCTACACCTTC. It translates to CASSLGQTIYGYTF.

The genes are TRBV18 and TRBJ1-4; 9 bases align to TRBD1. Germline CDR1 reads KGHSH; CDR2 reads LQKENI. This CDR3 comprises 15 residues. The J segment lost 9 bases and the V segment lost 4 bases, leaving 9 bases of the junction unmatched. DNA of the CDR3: TGTGCCAGCTCACAAGGACAGGGGACGGTGCAAAAACTGTTTTTT. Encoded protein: CASSQGQGTVQKLFF.

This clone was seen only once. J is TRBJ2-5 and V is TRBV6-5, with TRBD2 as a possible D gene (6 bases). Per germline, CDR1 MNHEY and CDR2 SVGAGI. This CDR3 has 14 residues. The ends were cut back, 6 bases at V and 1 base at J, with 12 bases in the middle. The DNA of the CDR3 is TGTGCCAGCAGAAGGGGCGGGGCCCAAGAGACCCAGTACTTC. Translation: CASRRGGAQETQYF.

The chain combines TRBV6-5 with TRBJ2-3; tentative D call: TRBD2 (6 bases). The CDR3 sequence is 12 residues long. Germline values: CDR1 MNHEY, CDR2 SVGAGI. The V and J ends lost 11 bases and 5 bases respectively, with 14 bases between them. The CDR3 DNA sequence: TGTGCCGGGGGGATGGCGGGAGATACGCAGTATTTT. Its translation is CAGGMAGDTQYF.

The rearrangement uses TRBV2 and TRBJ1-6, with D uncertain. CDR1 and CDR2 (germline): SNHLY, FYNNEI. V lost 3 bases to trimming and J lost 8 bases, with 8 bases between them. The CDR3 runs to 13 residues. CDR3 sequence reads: CASSEVGYSPLHF. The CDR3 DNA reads TGTGCCAGCAGTGAGGTCGGGTATTCACCCCTCCACTTT.

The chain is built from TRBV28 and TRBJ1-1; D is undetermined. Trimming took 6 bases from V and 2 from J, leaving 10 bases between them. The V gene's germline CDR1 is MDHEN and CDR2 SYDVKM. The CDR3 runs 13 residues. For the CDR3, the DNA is TGTGCCAGCAGCCACGGTAGTAACACTGAAGCTTTCTTT. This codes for CASSHGSNTEAFF.

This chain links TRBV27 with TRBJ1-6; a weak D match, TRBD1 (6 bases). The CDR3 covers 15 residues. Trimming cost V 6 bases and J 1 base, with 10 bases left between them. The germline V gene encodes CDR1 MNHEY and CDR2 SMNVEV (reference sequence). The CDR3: CASRGGTSYNSPLHF. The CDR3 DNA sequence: TGTGCCAGCAGGGGGGGGACATCCTATAATTCACCCCTCCACTTT.

The DNA of the CDR3 is TGTGCCAGCAGCCTCCCAAAGGAGGGGTTAGAGACCCAGTACTTC. It is translated as CASSLPKEGLETQYF. The chain has TRBV7-7 and TRBJ2-5; D may be TRBD2 (6 bases). Germline V gene data show CDR1 as SSHAT and CDR2 as FNYEAQ (reference sequence). This CDR3 contains 15 residues. Trimming removed 5 bases from V and 4 bases from J, with 17 bases in between.

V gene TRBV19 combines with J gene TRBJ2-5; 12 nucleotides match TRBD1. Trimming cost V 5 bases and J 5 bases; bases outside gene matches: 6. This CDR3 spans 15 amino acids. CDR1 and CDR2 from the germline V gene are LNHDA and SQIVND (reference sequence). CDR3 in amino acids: CASSVPGQGAETQYF. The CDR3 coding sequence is TGTGCCAGTAGTGTGCCGGGACAGGGGGCGGAGACCCAGTACTTC. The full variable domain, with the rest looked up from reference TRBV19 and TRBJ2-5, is DGGITQSPKYLFRKEGQNVTLSCEQNLNHDAMYWYRQDPGQGLRLIYYSQIVNDFQKGDIAEGYSVSREKKESFPLTVTSAQKNPTAFYLCASSVPGQGAETQYFGPGTRLLVL.

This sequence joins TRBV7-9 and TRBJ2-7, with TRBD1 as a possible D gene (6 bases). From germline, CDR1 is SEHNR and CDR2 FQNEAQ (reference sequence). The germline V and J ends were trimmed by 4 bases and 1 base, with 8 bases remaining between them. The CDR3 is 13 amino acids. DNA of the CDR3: TGTGCCAGCAGCTACGGGACATCCTACGAGCAGTACTTC. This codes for CASSYGTSYEQYF.